Below are 26 T cell receptor beta chains sequenced from a single sample in a study of blood T cell repertoires in COVID-19 (dated by TCRdb to the early 2020s). Library prep was done by the immunoSEQ multiplex PCR assay. In its TCRdb copy, this immuneACCESS table keeps in-frame sequences only and misses some clones. Where compared with another copy, unresolved V genes explain less than half of these, and the others have no known cause. The sample includes 100,000 to 150,000 clones, with roughly 83% observed a single time. Over 4.5% of the sample is in the top ten clones. The sample comprised peripheral blood. All receptors come from a human donor in a cohort sampled during active COVID-19.

The chain carries TRBV5-1 and TRBJ1-3; D not resolved. With 3 bases removed from V and 0 bases from J, the gap between germline ends came to 10 bases. The germline V gene has CDR1 SGHRS and CDR2 YFSETQ. This CDR3 has 15 residues. The CDR3 region has the DNA TGCGCCAGCAGCTCGGACTTTTCCTCTGGAAACACCATATATTTT. This codes for CASSSDFSSGNTIYF.

V usage is TRBV10-3 and J usage is TRBJ2-1, with 10 nucleotides matching TRBD2. Germline assignment: CDR1 ENHRY and CDR2 SYGVKD. V lost 5 bases, J lost 7 bases, and 8 bases stayed unmatched. CDR3 length equals 15 residues. The CDR3 loop is CAISPGLARWNEQFF. DNA for the CDR3: TGTGCCATCAGTCCGGGACTAGCGCGGTGGAATGAGCAGTTCTTC.

The chain joins TRBV19 to TRBJ2-3, with 8 bases identical to TRBD1. The CDR3 runs 15 residues. Unmatched junction bases numbered 9, after V lost 5 bases and J lost 5 bases. CDR1 LNHDA and CDR2 SQIVND come from the germline V gene (reference sequence). CDR3 region: CASSLTGDRVDTQYF. The DNA of the CDR3 is TGTGCCAGTAGTTTGACAGGGGATCGGGTAGATACGCAGTATTTT.

This chain connects TRBV12-5 to TRBJ2-5; TRBD1 matches 8 bases. Per the germline V gene, CDR1 is LGHNT and CDR2 is FRNRAP. The CDR3 loop spans 16 amino acids. The V gene end was trimmed by 5 bases and the J gene end by 1 base; junction bases not matched to a gene: 9. The CDR3 coding sequence is TGTGCTAGTGGTCCTGGGATTACAGGGGGCCAAGAGACCCAGTACTTC. Its translation is CASGPGITGGQETQYF. Variable domain in full (rest from reference TRBV12-5 and TRBJ2-5): DARVTQTPRHKVTEMGQEVTMRCQPILGHNTVFWYRQTMMQGLELLAYFRNRAPLDDSGMPKDRFSAEMPDATLATLKIQPSEPRDSAVYFCASGPGITGGQETQYFGPGTRLLVL.

In the case of this clone: This same CDR3 is encoded by further DNA sequences in the sample. This chain connects TRBV7-2 to TRBJ2-3; tentatively, D is TRBD2 (6 bases). The CDR3 length is 15 residues. The V end was cut by 1 base, the J end by 0 bases, with 8 bases between. Germline values: CDR1 SGHTA, CDR2 FQGNSA. The CDR3: CASSLVGTSTDTQYF. For the CDR3, the DNA is TGTGCCAGCAGCTTAGTTGGGACTAGCACAGATACGCAGTATTTT.

The CDR3 sequence: CASSQDGEREPENEQFF. The CDR3 nucleotides are TGCGCCAGCAGCCAAGATGGAGAGCGGGAGCCGGAGAATGAGCAGTTCTTC. V gene TRBV4-3 combines with J gene TRBJ2-1; 8 bases map to TRBD2. Germline CDR1 reads LGHNA; CDR2 reads YSLEER. CDR3 length equals 17 residues. Trimming cost V 0 bases and J 7 bases; bases outside gene matches: 11.

The genes are TRBV6-6 and TRBJ1-2; D is ambiguous. V gave up 6 bases and J gave up 4 bases, with 15 bases separating them. This CDR3 region has 14 residues. Germline values: CDR1 MNHNY, CDR2 SVGAGI (reference sequence). The CDR3 region has the DNA TGTGCCAGCAGAGAAAACGGTCCCCCCTATGGCTACACCTTC. Protein: CASRENGPPYGYTF.

V gene TRBV19 combines with J gene TRBJ1-6; no reliable D call. Trimming removed 7 bases at V and 0 bases at J, with 7 bases between. CDR1 is LNHDA and CDR2 is SQIVND in the germline V gene (reference sequence). The CDR3 contains 14 residues. The CDR3 sequence is CASTLSSYNSPLHF. In nucleotides, the CDR3 is TGTGCCAGTACGCTGAGCTCCTATAATTCACCCCTCCACTTT. Using reference TRBV19 and TRBJ1-6 for the parts outside the CDR3, the full variable domain is DGGITQSPKYLFRKEGQNVTLSCEQNLNHDAMYWYRQDPGQGLRLIYYSQIVNDFQKGDIAEGYSVSREKKESFPLTVTSAQKNPTAFYLCASTLSSYNSPLHFGNGTRLTVT.

The genes are TRBV28 and TRBJ2-7; D remains ambiguous. Germline values: CDR1 MDHEN, CDR2 SYDVKM. CDR3 length: 13 residues. Trimming took off 1 base at V and 6 bases at J, with 10 bases between the two ends. The CDR3 sequence is CASSLLGVSEQYF. The DNA of the CDR3 is TGTGCCAGCAGTTTATTAGGAGTATCCGAGCAGTACTTC.

The chain has TRBV2 and TRBJ2-3, with TRBD2 identical over 8 bases. Trimming removed 3 bases from V and 5 bases from J; junction bases left unmatched: 7. This CDR3 has 15 residues. Germline V lookup: CDR1 SNHLY, CDR2 FYNNEI. CDR3 region: CASSETSVLKDTQYF. The CDR3 bases are TGTGCCAGCAGTGAGACTAGCGTGTTAAAAGATACGCAGTATTTT.

The chain carries TRBV11-2 and TRBJ2-7; 7 nucleotides align to TRBD1. The CDR3 spans 14 residues. The V gene's germline CDR1 is SGHAT and CDR2 FQNNGV. J lost 2 bases, V lost 5 bases, and 6 bases had no gene match. CDR3 sequence reads: CASSPGTVPYEQYF. CDR3 coding DNA: TGTGCCAGCAGCCCAGGGACAGTTCCCTACGAGCAGTACTTC.

The chain couples TRBV28 to TRBJ2-5; D possibly corresponds to TRBD1 (6 bases). The CDR3 is 13 amino acids. Trimming took off 2 bases at V and 5 bases at J, with 9 bases between the two ends. CDR1 MDHEN and CDR2 SYDVKM come from the germline V gene. The DNA of the CDR3 is TGTGCCAGCAGTTTACGCAGGGGTGAGACCCAGTACTTC. It codes for CASSLRRGETQYF.

The chain is built from TRBV5-1 and TRBJ2-3; 7 positions match TRBD2. Germline V lookup: CDR1 SGHRS, CDR2 YFSETQ. V shed 0 bases, J shed 4 bases, and the junction held 8 bases outside the gene matches. CDR3 length equals 16 residues. The CDR3 reads CASSLGGGGSPDTQYF. The DNA of the CDR3 is TGCGCCAGCAGCTTGGGGGGCGGCGGGAGCCCAGATACGCAGTATTTT.

This chain links TRBV7-2 with TRBJ2-2; the D is unclear. Germline-derived CDR1 and CDR2 are SGHTA and FQGNSA. V was cut by 3 bases and J by 7 bases, with 3 bases left in between. This CDR3 is 11 amino acids long. The CDR3 DNA reads as TGTGCCAGCAGCTTCTACGGGGAGCTGTTTTTT. Encoded protein: CASSFYGELFF.

The chain joins TRBV6-1 to TRBJ2-7; tentatively, D is TRBD2 (7 bases). The CDR3 consists of 14 residues. V lost 1 base and J lost 7, with 14 bases in between. The V gene's germline CDR1 is MNHNS and CDR2 SASEGT. The CDR3 loop reads CASSEGGGGKEQYF. DNA of the CDR3: TGTGCCAGCAGTGAAGGAGGGGGAGGGAAAGAGCAGTACTTC.

The gene calls are TRBV6-5 and TRBJ1-2; TRBD1 is a possible D gene (5 bases). Deletions cut 9 bases from V and 4 bases from J, with 15 bases between. This CDR3 contains 13 residues. Per the germline V gene, CDR1 is MNHEY and CDR2 is SVGAGI. CDR3 amino acids: CASTTDTTYGYTF. Written as DNA, the CDR3 is TGTGCCAGTACGACAGACACCACCTATGGCTACACCTTC.

The chain employs TRBV18 and TRBJ1-2, with D possibly TRBD1 on 6 matching bases. V gave up 0 bases and J gave up 8 bases, with 16 bases separating them. Germline V lookup: CDR1 KGHSH, CDR2 LQKENI. The CDR3 is 15 residues long. The CDR3 DNA follows: TGTGCCAGCTCACCACCGACGGCAAACAGGGAAGGCTACACCTTC. It translates to CASSPPTANREGYTF.

V is TRBV10-2 and J is TRBJ2-7, with TRBD2 identical over 11 bases. V lost 1 base and J lost 6; bases outside the gene matches: 14. Germline V gene sequence: CDR1 WSHSY, CDR2 SAAADI. CDR3 length: 18 amino acids. CDR3 DNA sequence: TGCGCCAGCAGTGAGTTGTCAGTTACTAGCGGGAGCCGCTCCGAGCAGTACTTC. Translation gives CASSELSVTSGSRSEQYF.

The chain uses TRBV3-1 (or the pseudogene TRBV3-2) and TRBJ1-5; D might be TRBD1 (6 bases). The CDR3 consists of 15 residues. CDR1 is LGHDT, CDR2 YNNKEL, per germline (reference sequence). With 2 bases removed from V and 4 bases from J, the gap between germline ends came to 12 bases. CDR3 DNA sequence: TGTGCCAGCAGCCAACAGACAGGACCAAATCAGCCCCAGCATTTT. Its translation: CASSQQTGPNQPQHF.

The CDR3 loop reads CASSGGGLAYEQYF. In DNA form, the CDR3 reads TGTGCCAGCAGCGGGGGGGGGCTTGCCTACGAGCAGTACTTC. The chain carries TRBV28 and TRBJ2-7; 8 nucleotides match TRBD2. The CDR3 extends over 14 amino acids. Germline assignment: CDR1 MDHEN and CDR2 SYDVKM. With 6 bases clipped from V and 2 bases from J, the junction kept 6 bases outside the gene matches. The full variable domain, its missing parts supplied by reference TRBV28 and TRBJ2-7, is DVKVTQSSRYLVKRTGEKVFLECVQDMDHENMFWYRQDPGLGLRLIYFSYDVKMKEKGDIPEGYSVSREKKERFSLILESASTNQTSMYLCASSGGGLAYEQYFGPGTRLTVT.

This clone occurred once. The chain links TRBV19 to TRBJ2-2, with D hard to call. V shed 6 bases and J shed 5 bases, with 10 bases lying between them. The CDR3 totals 13 residues. Germline CDR1 LNHDA, CDR2 SQIVND (reference sequence). CDR3 DNA sequence: TGTGCCAGTAGCCCAACTCCGACCGGGGAGCTGTTTTTT. Its translation: CASSPTPTGELFF. The complete variable domain, with remaining parts taken from reference TRBV19 and TRBJ2-2, reads DGGITQSPKYLFRKEGQNVTLSCEQNLNHDAMYWYRQDPGQGLRLIYYSQIVNDFQKGDIAEGYSVSREKKESFPLTVTSAQKNPTAFYLCASSPTPTGELFFGEGSRLTVL.

The rearrangement uses TRBV27 and TRBJ2-1; D is possibly TRBD2 (5 bases). The CDR3 runs 16 residues. Germline V gene sequence: CDR1 MNHEY, CDR2 SMNVEV (reference sequence). V dropped 4 bases and J dropped 6 bases, with 19 bases sitting between them. The chain's CDR3 is CASSSFVGVEFNEQFF. In DNA, the CDR3 is TGTGCCAGCAGTTCTTTCGTCGGGGTAGAATTCAATGAGCAGTTCTTC.

The V gene is TRBV5-1, the J gene TRBJ1-4; TRBD1 agrees at 10 bases. The length of the CDR3 is 14 residues. The V segment lost 4 bases and the J segment 8 bases; nucleotides outside the gene matches: 5. The germline gives CDR1 SGHRS, CDR2 YFSETQ. The DNA for the CDR3 is TGCGCCAGCAGCCTCGGGACAGGGGTAGAAAAACTGTTTTTT. Residues: CASSLGTGVEKLFF.

The rearrangement uses TRBV18 and TRBJ2-1, with 12 bases that match TRBD2. V lost 3 bases to trimming and J lost 4 bases; unmatched junction nucleotides: 7. Germline loops: CDR1 KGHSH, CDR2 LQKENI. This CDR3 comprises 17 residues. The chain's CDR3 is CASSPETSGRSYNEQFF. DNA for the CDR3: TGTGCCAGCTCACCCGAAACTAGCGGGAGGTCGTACAATGAGCAGTTCTTC. Using reference TRBV18 and TRBJ2-1 for the parts outside the CDR3, the full variable domain is NAGVMQNPRHLVRRRGQEARLRCSPMKGHSHVYWYRQLPEEGLKFMVYLQKENIIDESGMPKERFSAEFPKEGPSILRIQQVVRGDSAAYFCASSPETSGRSYNEQFFGPGTRLTVL.

This clone was counted between two and nine times. The chain carries TRBV7-3 and TRBJ2-7; D may be TRBD1 (5 bases). CDR3 size: 13 residues. V shed 5 bases and J shed 3 bases, with 11 bases lying between them. The germline V gene encodes CDR1 SGHTA and CDR2 FQGTGA. The CDR3 region is CASSPFQGYEQYF. The CDR3 nucleotides are TGTGCCAGCAGCCCATTTCAGGGCTACGAGCAGTACTTC.

The count of this clone is one. The gene calls are TRBV28 and TRBJ2-4; D may be TRBD1 (5 bases). The germline V gene encodes CDR1 MDHEN and CDR2 SYDVKM. CDR3 length equals 16 residues. V dropped 5 bases and J dropped 0 bases, with 14 bases sitting between them. The CDR3 bases are TGTGCCAGCAGTACCCGACAGAACCTAGCCAAAAACATTCAGTACTTC. Translated: CASSTRQNLAKNIQYF.